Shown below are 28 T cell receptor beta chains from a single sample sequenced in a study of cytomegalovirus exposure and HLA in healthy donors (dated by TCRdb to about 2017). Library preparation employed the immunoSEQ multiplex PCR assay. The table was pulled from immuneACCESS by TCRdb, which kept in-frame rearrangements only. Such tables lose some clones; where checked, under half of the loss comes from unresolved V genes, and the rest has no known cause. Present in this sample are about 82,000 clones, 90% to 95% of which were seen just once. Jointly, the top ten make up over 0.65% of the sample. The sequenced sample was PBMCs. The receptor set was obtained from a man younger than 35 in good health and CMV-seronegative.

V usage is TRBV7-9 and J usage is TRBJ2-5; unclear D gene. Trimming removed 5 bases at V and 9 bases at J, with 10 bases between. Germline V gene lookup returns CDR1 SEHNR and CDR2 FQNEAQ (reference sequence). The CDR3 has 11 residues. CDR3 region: CASSPPPAQYF. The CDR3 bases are TGTGCCAGCAGCCCTCCCCCAGCCCAGTACTTC. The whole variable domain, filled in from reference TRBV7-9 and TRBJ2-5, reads DTGVSQNPRHKITKRGQNVTFRCDPISEHNRLYWYRQTLGQGPEFLTYFQNEAQLEKSRLLSDRFSAERPKGSFSTLEIQRTEQGDSAMYLCASSPPPAQYFGPGTRLLVL.

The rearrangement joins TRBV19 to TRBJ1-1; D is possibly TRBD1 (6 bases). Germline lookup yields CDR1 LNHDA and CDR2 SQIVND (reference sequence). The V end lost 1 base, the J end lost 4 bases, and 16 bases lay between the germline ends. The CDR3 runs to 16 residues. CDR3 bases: TGTGCCAGTAGTATAGCGAGACGGGGGGCGAGCACTGAAGCTTTCTTT. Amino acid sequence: CASSIARRGASTEAFF.

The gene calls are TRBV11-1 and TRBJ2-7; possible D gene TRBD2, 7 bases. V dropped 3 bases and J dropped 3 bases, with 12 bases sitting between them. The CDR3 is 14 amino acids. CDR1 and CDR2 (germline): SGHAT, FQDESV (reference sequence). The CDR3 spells CASSFPGGRYEQYF. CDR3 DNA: TGTGCCAGCAGCTTCCCCGGGGGGCGCTACGAGCAGTACTTC.

In DNA, the CDR3 is TGTGCCAGCAGCCTCTTTGGGGGGAGCTCAGATACGCAGTATTTT. It specifies CASSLFGGSSDTQYF. The V and J genes are TRBV7-3 and TRBJ2-3, with D perhaps matching TRBD2 (6 bases). From germline, CDR1 is SGHTA and CDR2 FQGTGA. V was pared by 5 bases and J by 4 bases, with 16 bases between. The CDR3 consists of 15 residues.

DNA of the CDR3: TGTGCCAGCAGCTTATTTAGGGACAGTGAGACCCAGTACTTC. It is translated as CASSLFRDSETQYF. The J gene is TRBJ2-5, the V gene TRBV7-9; 7 positions agree with TRBD1. V was pared by 2 bases and J by 5 bases, with 5 bases of the junction left unmatched. CDR1 and CDR2 (germline): SEHNR, FQNEAQ (reference sequence). This CDR3 has 14 amino acids.

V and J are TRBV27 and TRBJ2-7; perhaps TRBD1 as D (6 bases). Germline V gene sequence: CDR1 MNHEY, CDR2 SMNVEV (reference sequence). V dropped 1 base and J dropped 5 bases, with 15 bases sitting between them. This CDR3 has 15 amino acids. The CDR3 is CASSLWFGTPDEQYF. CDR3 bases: TGTGCCAGCAGTTTATGGTTTGGGACACCCGACGAGCAGTACTTC.

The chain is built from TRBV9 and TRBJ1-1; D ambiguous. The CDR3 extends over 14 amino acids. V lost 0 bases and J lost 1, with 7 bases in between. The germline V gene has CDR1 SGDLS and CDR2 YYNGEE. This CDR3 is CASSVEPSNTEAFF. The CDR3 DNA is TGTGCCAGCAGCGTAGAGCCCTCGAACACTGAAGCTTTCTTT.

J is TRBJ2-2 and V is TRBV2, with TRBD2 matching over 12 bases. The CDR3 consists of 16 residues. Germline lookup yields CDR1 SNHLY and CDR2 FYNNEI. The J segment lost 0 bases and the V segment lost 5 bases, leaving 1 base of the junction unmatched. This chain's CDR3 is CASSLAGGPNTGELFF. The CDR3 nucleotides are TGTGCCAGCAGTCTAGCGGGAGGGCCGAACACCGGGGAGCTGTTTTTT.

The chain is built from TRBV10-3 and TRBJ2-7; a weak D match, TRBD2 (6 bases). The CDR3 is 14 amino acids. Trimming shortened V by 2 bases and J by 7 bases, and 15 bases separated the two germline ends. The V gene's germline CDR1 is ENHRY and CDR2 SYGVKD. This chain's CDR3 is CAISETPGASEQYF. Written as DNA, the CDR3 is TGTGCCATCAGTGAGACTCCGGGAGCGAGTGAGCAGTACTTC.

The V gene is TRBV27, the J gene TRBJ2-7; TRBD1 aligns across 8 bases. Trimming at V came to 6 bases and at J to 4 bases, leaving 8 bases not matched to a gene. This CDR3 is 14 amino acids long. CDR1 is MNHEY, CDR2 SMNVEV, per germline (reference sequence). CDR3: CASSSAGGIYEQYF. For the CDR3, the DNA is TGTGCCAGCAGCTCGGCAGGGGGCATATACGAGCAGTACTTC.

CDR3 protein: CASSSAGSPHEQYF. DNA of the CDR3: TGTGCCAGCAGCTCCGCCGGGAGCCCCCACGAGCAGTACTTC. The chain has TRBV5-6 and TRBJ2-7; TRBD2 is a possible D gene (6 bases). Trimming cost V 3 bases and J 5 bases, with 15 bases left between them. Germline loops: CDR1 SGHDT, CDR2 YYEEEE. The CDR3 extends over 14 amino acids.

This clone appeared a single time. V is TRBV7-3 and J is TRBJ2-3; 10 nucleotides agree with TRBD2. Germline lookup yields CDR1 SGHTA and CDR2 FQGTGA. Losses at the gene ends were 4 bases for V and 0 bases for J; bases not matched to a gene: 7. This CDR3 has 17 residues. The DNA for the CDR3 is TGTGCCAGCAGCTATTCGGGACTAGCGACTAGCACAGATACGCAGTATTTT. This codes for CASSYSGLATSTDTQYF.

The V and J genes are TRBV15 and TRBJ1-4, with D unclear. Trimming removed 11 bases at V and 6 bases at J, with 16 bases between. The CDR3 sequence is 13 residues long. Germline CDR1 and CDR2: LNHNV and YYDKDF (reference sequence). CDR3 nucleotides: TGTGCCCCACACCCAAAGGGAGATGAAAAACTGTTTTTT. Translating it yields CAPHPKGDEKLFF. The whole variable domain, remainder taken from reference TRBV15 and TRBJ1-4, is DAMVIQNPRYQVTQFGKPVTLSCSQTLNHNVMYWYQQKSSQAPKLLFHYYDKDFNNEADTPDNFQSRRPNTSFCFLDIRSPGLGDTAMYLCAPHPKGDEKLFFGSGTQLSVL.

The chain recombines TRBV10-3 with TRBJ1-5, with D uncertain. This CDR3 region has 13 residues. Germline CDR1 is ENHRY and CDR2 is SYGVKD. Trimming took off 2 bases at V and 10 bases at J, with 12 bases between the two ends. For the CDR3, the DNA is TGTGCCATCAGTGAGGGTAGTGCGCAACCCCAGCATTTT. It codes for CAISEGSAQPQHF.

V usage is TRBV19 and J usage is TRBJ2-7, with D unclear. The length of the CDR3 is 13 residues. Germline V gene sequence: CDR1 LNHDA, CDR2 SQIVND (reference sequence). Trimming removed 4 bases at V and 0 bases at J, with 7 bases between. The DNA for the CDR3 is TGTGCCAGTAGTAGGCGGCTCTCCTACGAGCAGTACTTC. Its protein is CASSRRLSYEQYF.

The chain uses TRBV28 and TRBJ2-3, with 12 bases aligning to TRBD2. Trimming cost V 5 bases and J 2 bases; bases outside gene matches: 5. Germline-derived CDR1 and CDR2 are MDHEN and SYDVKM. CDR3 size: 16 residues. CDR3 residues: CASSPPSGGATDTQYF. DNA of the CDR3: TGTGCCAGCAGTCCCCCTAGCGGGGGGGCCACAGATACGCAGTATTTT. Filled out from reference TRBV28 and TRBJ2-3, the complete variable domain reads DVKVTQSSRYLVKRTGEKVFLECVQDMDHENMFWYRQDPGLGLRLIYFSYDVKMKEKGDIPEGYSVSREKKERFSLILESASTNQTSMYLCASSPPSGGATDTQYFGPGTRLTVL.

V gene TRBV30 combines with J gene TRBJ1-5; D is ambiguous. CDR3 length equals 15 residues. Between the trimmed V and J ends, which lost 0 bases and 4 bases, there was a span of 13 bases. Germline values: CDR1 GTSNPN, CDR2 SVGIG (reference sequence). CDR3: CAWSVQSVTNQPQHF. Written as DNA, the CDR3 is TGTGCCTGGAGTGTACAATCCGTCACAAATCAGCCCCAGCATTTT.

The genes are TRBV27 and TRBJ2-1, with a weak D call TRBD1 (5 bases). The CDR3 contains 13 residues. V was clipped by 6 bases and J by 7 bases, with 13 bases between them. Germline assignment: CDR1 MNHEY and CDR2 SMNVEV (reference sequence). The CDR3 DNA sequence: TGTGCCAGCAGCGGGCAGGGTCGAAATGAGCAGTTCTTC. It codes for CASSGQGRNEQFF.

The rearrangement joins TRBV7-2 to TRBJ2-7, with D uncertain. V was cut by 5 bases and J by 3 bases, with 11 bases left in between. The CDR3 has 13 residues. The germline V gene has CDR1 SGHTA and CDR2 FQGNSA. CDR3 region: CASSLTTRYEQYF. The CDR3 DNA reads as TGTGCCAGCAGCCTCACAACCCGCTACGAGCAGTACTTC.

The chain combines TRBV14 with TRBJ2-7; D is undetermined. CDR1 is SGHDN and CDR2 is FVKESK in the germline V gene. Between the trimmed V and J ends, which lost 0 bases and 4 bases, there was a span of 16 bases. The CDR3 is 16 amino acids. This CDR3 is CASSQDNQRVEYEQYF. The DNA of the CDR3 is TGTGCCAGCAGCCAAGACAACCAGCGAGTAGAGTACGAGCAGTACTTC.

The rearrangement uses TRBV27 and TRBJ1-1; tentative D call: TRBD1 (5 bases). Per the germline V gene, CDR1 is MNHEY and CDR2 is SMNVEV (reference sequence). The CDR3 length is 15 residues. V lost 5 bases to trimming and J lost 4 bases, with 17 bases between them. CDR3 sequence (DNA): TGTGCCAGCAGTCTGGTGACAGCTTCGGTCACTGAAGCTTTCTTT. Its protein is CASSLVTASVTEAFF.

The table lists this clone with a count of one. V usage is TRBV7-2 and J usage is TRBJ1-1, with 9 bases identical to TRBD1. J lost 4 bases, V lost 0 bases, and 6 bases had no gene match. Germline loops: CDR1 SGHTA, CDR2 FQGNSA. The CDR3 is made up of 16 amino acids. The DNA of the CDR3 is TGTGCCAGCAGCTTAGCGGGACAGGGTTTGGGCACTGAAGCTTTCTTT. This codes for CASSLAGQGLGTEAFF.

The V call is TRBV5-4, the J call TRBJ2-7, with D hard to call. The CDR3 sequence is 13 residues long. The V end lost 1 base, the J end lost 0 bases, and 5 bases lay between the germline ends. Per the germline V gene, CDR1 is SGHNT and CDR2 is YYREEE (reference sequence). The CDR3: CASSLISSYEQYF. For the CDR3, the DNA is TGTGCCAGCAGCTTGATTAGCTCCTACGAGCAGTACTTC.

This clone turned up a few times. CDR3 coding DNA: TGTGCCAGCAGCCCCCCGGGGGGAAATGGCTACACCTTC. The encoded protein is CASSPPGGNGYTF. The V and J genes are TRBV13 and TRBJ1-2; D might be TRBD1 (5 bases). V dropped 5 bases and J dropped 6 bases, with 13 bases sitting between them. Looked up from germline, CDR1 is PRHDT and CDR2 is FYEKMQ (reference sequence). This CDR3 is built from 13 residues.

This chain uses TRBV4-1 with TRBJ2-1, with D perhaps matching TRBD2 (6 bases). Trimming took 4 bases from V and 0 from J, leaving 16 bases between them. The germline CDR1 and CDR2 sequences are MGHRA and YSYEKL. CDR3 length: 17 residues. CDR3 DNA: TGCGCCAGCAGCCGCGCGACGGGGGAGTCCTCCTACAATGAGCAGTTCTTC. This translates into CASSRATGESSYNEQFF.

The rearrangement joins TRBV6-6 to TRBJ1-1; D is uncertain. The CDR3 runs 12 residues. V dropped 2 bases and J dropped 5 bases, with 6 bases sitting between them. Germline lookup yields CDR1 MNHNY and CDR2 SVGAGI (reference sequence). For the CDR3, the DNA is TGTGCCAGCAGTTACGGGGAGACTGAAGCTTTCTTT. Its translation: CASSYGETEAFF.

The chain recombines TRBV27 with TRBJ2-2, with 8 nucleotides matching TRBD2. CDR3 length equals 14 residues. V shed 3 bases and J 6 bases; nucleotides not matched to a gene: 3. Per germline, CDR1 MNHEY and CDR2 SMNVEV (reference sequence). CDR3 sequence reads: CASSFGTSPGELFF. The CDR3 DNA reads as TGTGCCAGCAGTTTCGGGACTAGTCCCGGGGAGCTGTTTTTT.

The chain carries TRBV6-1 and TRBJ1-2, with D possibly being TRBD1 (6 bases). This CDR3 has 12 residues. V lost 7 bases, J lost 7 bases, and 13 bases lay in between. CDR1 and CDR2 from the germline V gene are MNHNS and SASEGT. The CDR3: CASTLQGRGYTF. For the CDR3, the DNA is TGTGCCAGCACTCTACAGGGCCGTGGCTACACCTTC.